Within the sample, the clone carrying this TCR beta chain is medium-sized. The data belong to a study of blood T cell repertoires in COVID-19. Study in general: Sites in the United States, Italy and Spain provided acute and convalescent COVID-19 samples. Sources were T cells, B-cell-depleted T cells, or PBMCs; the material itself was cDNA or gDNA.

Per the original methods: Amplification from reference gene primers served as the basis for estimated nucleated cell counts. Profiled with immunoSEQ multiplex PCR; TCRdb holds only in-frame clones, not every one. D and trimming were read from the DNA, whereas the V and J calls and clone size are those reported in that table. Of over 45,000 clones in the sample, more than 60% were seen once. Germline values: CDR1 SNHLY, CDR2 FYNNEI. CDR3 size: 14 residues. V shed 4 bases and J shed 4 bases, with 13 bases lying between them. The chain has TRBV2 and TRBJ1-1, with a possible D match to TRBD1 (6 bases). The sample consisted of peripheral blood. This TCR was sampled from a woman aged 50 to 65 with active or convalescent COVID-19. The CDR3 nucleotides read TGTGCCAGCAGTGTTGGGGGCGCGGTCACTGAAGCTTTCTTT. This gives the protein CASSVGGAVTEAFF. The variable domain in full, completed from reference TRBV2 and TRBJ1-1, reads EPEVTQTPSHQVTQMGQEVILRCVPISNHLYFYWYRQILGQKVEFLVSFYNNEISEKSEIFDDQFSVERPDGSNFTLKIRSTKLEDSAMYFCASSVGGAVTEAFFGQGTRLTVV.